This TCR beta chain was found in a study of cytomegalovirus exposure and HLA in healthy donors. Study context: The 110 or so validation repertoires were produced on the same platform as the 550 to 750 repertoires of the first cohort. This was reported in a later analysis. General observations from the study: A later analysis found first-cohort TCR clusters tended to co-occur in the 120 validation repertoires. Associated with cytomegalovirus, according to the listing, were 150 to 200 TCR beta chains.

The V and J ends lost 0 bases and 2 bases, in that order; junction bases with no gene match: 4. This CDR3 contains 15 residues. The germline V gene encodes CDR1 MNHEY and CDR2 SVGAGI. Sequenced by immunoSEQ multiplex PCR; TCRdb stores in-frame clones only, minus some. The sample contains 65,000 to 80,000 clones, 94% of which appear only once. Concerning this clone: Its antigen is undetermined. The same CDR3 also results from other DNA sequences found in this sample.

This clonotype originated in a woman aged 18-35 years in good health and CMV-seronegative. Sequencing input: PBMCs. V is TRBV6-5 and J is TRBJ2-7, with 7 nucleotides matching TRBD1. The CDR3 spells CASSYSRDSAYEQYF. The CDR3 coding sequence is TGTGCCAGCAGTTACTCGAGGGACAGCGCCTACGAGCAGTACTTC.